This TCR beta chain was identified in a study of early T cells in non-severe SARS-CoV-2 infection. The CDR3 is 15 amino acids. Germline V gives CDR1 MDHEN, CDR2 SYDVKM. This clonotype was counted at least ten times. One junction end disagrees with the germline gene, perhaps due to a read error. Individual cDNA molecules carried attached unique molecular identifiers. One entry per CDR3 protein results from TCRdb running MiXCR on the 5' RACE reads. The sample lists tens of thousands of distinct CDR3 sequences, over 8% occurring once. The chain employs TRBV28 and TRBJ1-5; the D gene is possibly TRBD1 (5 bases). The receptor was isolated from an adult who was a healthcare worker with PCR-confirmed SARS-CoV-2 infection or an uninfected control (not recorded which). This material consisted of whole blood, taken at baseline. This CDR3 is CASSPNRDRYQPQLF. CDR3 bases: TGTGCCAGCAGCCCTAACCGGGACCGCTATCAGCCCCAGCTTTTT. Full variable domain (rest looked up from reference TRBV28 and TRBJ1-5): DVKVTQSSRYLVKRTGEKVFLECVQDMDHENMFWYRQDPGLGLRLIYFSYDVKMKEKGDIPEGYSVSREKKERFSLILESASTNQTSMYLCASSPNRDRYQPQLFGDGTRLSIL.